The rows below give T cell receptor beta chains drawn from one sample of a study of cytomegalovirus exposure and HLA in healthy donors. The data were produced by immunoSEQ multiplex PCR, yet TCRdb's version contains in-frame clones alone and is incomplete. The repertoire holds around 210,000 clones, with around 78% as singletons. The sample consisted of PBMCs. All receptors come from a boy aged 10-17 years in good health and CMV-seronegative. The CDR3 runs from the conserved cysteine through the conserved F or W. Each record gives: clone size, J gene, D gene, V gene, CDR3 DNA, CDR3 protein. A D gene is named only where the DNA matches it firmly. For some rows the clone size is stated as once, few or many, or as a class when expanded; others skip it.

>NA|TRBJ2-1|NA|TRBV12-2
TGTGCAAGTCGCTTACTGGTTAGGGGTTCCTACAATGAGCAGTTCTTC
CASRLLVRGSYNEQFF
>few|TRBJ1-1|TRBD1|TRBV19
TGTGCCAGTAGTATACAAACAGGGGGAGGCCTGGCTTTCTTT
CASSIQTGGGLAFF
>NA|TRBJ1-3|TRBD1|TRBV11-3
TGTGCCAGCAGCGTCCCCGACAGGGTGACCATATATTTT
CASSVPDRVTIYF
>NA|TRBJ2-5|NA|TRBV11-3
TGTGCCAGCAGCTTAGGATTGTTAAGGACAGAACAAGAGACCCAGTACTTC
CASSLGLLRTEQETQYF
>once|TRBJ2-5|TRBD1|TRBV5-6
TGTGCCAGCAGCCAACCATTCCGGGACAGCCAAGAGACCCAGTACTTC
CASSQPFRDSQETQYF
>NA|TRBJ2-1|NA|TRBV7-9
TGTGCCAGCAGCCGCGATTGGTCCTTACGCTACAATGAGCAGTTCTTC
CASSRDWSLRYNEQFF
>NA|TRBJ1-6|NA|TRBV6-5
TGTGCCAGCAGCAGAGGCCAGAATTCACCCCTCCACTTT
CASSRGQNSPLHF
>NA|TRBJ2-7|NA|TRBV10-1
TGCGCCAGCAGTGAGGGACTCTCCTACGAGCAGTACTTC
CASSEGLSYEQYF
>NA|TRBJ2-3|NA|TRBV5-1
TGCGCCAGTCAGGACAGCTTTTCGGATACGCAGTATTTT
CASQDSFSDTQYF
>NA|TRBJ2-1|TRBD2|TRBV19
TGTGCCAGTAGTAGGCCTAGCGGGAGGGATGAGCAGTTCTTC
CASSRPSGRDEQFF
>NA|TRBJ2-3|TRBD2|TRBV5-1
TGCGCCAGCAGCAAAGGACTAGCGGATCGGGGAGATACGCAGTATTTT
CASSKGLADRGDTQYF
>once|TRBJ1-6|NA|TRBV27
TGTGCCAGCAGTTTTGGGAGATCCTTGGCCCTTAATTCACCCCTCCACTTT
CASSFGRSLALNSPLHF
>NA|TRBJ2-1|TRBD2|TRBV27
TGTGCCAGCAGACCCCGCTCTTTCAGCGGGAGGCCCCCCTTCTACAATGAGCAGTTCTTC
CASRPRSFSGRPPFYNEQFF
>NA|TRBJ1-5|NA|TRBV19
TGTGCCAGTAGTATAGGCCTCGCGGGGAATGAGCCCCAGCATTTT
CASSIGLAGNEPQHF
>NA|TRBJ1-1|NA|TRBV30
TGTGCCTGGAGTGTTCTGTCTGAAGCTTTCTTT
CAWSVLSEAFF
>NA|TRBJ2-3|TRBD2|TRBV9
TGTGCCAGCAGCGAGGCCCTAGCGGGGGGAACAGATACGCAGTATTTT
CASSEALAGGTDTQYF
>NA|TRBJ2-3|NA|TRBV4-2
TGTGCCAGCAGCCAAGAGGGGGGCGGGGGAAAGTATTTT
CASSQEGGGGKYF
>NA|TRBJ1-2|NA|TRBV6-5
TGTGCCAGCATGTCTAGGTTCCGGGACTATGGCTACACCTTC
CASMSRFRDYGYTF
>NA|TRBJ2-7|TRBD1|TRBV6-5
TGTGCCAGCAGCAGACAGGGGATAGGGTCCTACGAGCAGTACTTC
CASSRQGIGSYEQYF
>NA|TRBJ2-5|TRBD1|TRBV7-6
TGTGCCAGCAGTCGCGACAGGGGGCTAGAGACCCAGTACTTC
CASSRDRGLETQYF
>once|TRBJ1-6|NA|TRBV6-1
TGTGCCAGCGGAGGCGGGTTACGTGGAGGATCACCCCTCCACTTT
CASGGGLRGGSPLHF
>NA|TRBJ1-4|TRBD1|TRBV7-7
TGTGCCAGCAGCCCCACGACAGGGGAATATGAAAAACTGTTTTTT
CASSPTTGEYEKLFF
>NA|TRBJ2-3|TRBD2|TRBV23-1
TGCGCCAGCAGTCAATCAGGGGAGCGGGGGGGCACAGATACGCAGTATTTT
CASSQSGERGGTDTQYF
>NA|TRBJ2-7|NA|TRBV27
TGTGCCAGCAGTTTACCGCCGCCACGGGGTTACTCCTACGAGCAGTACTTC
CASSLPPPRGYSYEQYF
>once|TRBJ2-5|NA|TRBV6-5
TGTGCCAGCGGGGGGGGCCCAGAGACCCAGTACTTC
CASGGGPETQYF
>NA|TRBJ1-1|NA|TRBV19
NA
CASSILASVNTEAFF
>NA|TRBJ2-1|NA|TRBV7-9
TGTGCCAGCCCCCTACCCGGGGGGCCTCGCAATGAGCAGTTCTTC
CASPLPGGPRNEQFF
>NA|TRBJ1-2|NA|TRBV2
TGTGCCAGCAGTGAAACTGTAAGGGGTCGAAGGGGATTTAGCTATGGCTACACCTTC
CASSETVRGRRGFSYGYTF
>few|TRBJ2-5|TRBD2|TRBV15
TGTGCCACCAGCTTGATGGGGGGGGAAGAGACCCAGTACTTC
CATSLMGGEETQYF
>NA|TRBJ2-1|NA|TRBV7-9
TGTTCCAGCAGCTCCGGGATCAGCGGGAATGAGCAGTTCTTC
CSSSSGISGNEQFF
>NA|TRBJ1-1|TRBD1|TRBV19
TGTGCCAGTATTCGTCTCAGCACAGGGGGGTTCACTGAAGCTTTCTTT
CASIRLSTGGFTEAFF
>NA|TRBJ2-5|TRBD1|TRBV6-1
TGTGCCAGCAGTGGGTTGGGACAGCATAAGGAGACCCAGTACTTC
CASSGLGQHKETQYF
>NA|TRBJ2-1|NA|TRBV5-1
TGCGCCAGCAGCTTCGGACTCCCGATCGACAATGAGCAGTTCTTC
CASSFGLPIDNEQFF
>NA|TRBJ1-2|TRBD1|TRBV12-5
TGTGCTAGTGCTCTAGGACAGGGGGCTGGGTATGGCTACACCTTC
CASALGQGAGYGYTF
>NA|TRBJ2-5|NA|TRBV30
TGTGCCTGGAGGCCGAGCGGAGGCCAAGAGACCCAGTACTTC
CAWRPSGGQETQYF
>NA|TRBJ1-3|NA|TRBV6-5
TGTGCCAGCGGGAGAGACGGGAGCTCTGGAAACACCATATATTTT
CASGRDGSSGNTIYF
>NA|TRBJ1-1|NA|TRBV6-5
TGTGCCAGCAGTTACTCGAGGGCGGCAGGCACTGAAGCTTTCTTT
CASSYSRAAGTEAFF
>NA|TRBJ2-5|TRBD1|TRBV4-1
TGCGCCAGCAGCCAAGATCCAAAAGGGACAGGGTGGGAGACCCAGTACTTC
CASSQDPKGTGWETQYF
>NA|TRBJ2-6|TRBD1|TRBV10-3
TGTGCCACCGGACAGGGGTCTGGGGCCAACGTCCTGACTTTC
CATGQGSGANVLTF
>few|TRBJ2-2|NA|TRBV5-4
TGTGCCAGCAGCTTGGGTCAGTCAGACACCGGGGAGCTGTTTTTT
CASSLGQSDTGELFF
>once|TRBJ2-1|NA|TRBV7-6
TGTGCCAGCATTCCCTTAGGGGAGGAGGGCTTAGTCAATGAGCAGTTCTTC
CASIPLGEEGLVNEQFF
>NA|TRBJ1-2|NA|TRBV6-5
TGTGCCAGCAGTACGGGGGGAGGAGATGGCTACACCTTC
CASSTGGGDGYTF
>few|TRBJ1-5|NA|TRBV6-5
TGTGCCAGCAGTTATGAGGCGAATCAGCCCCAGCATTTT
CASSYEANQPQHF
>NA|TRBJ1-3|NA|TRBV5-4
TGTGCCAGCAGCCGGGCCCGGACATCGGGAAACACCATATATTTT
CASSRARTSGNTIYF
>NA|TRBJ2-1|TRBD1|TRBV5-1
TGCGCCAGCAGCTCCGGGACAGGTGCTTGGGGTTCCTACAATGAGCAGTTCTTC
CASSSGTGAWGSYNEQFF
>NA|TRBJ1-2|NA|TRBV5-1
TGCGCCAGCAGCTCACTACAGGGTTTCGGCTACACCTTC
CASSSLQGFGYTF
>NA|TRBJ2-5|NA|TRBV4-2
TGTGCCAGCAGCCAAGATCGCAGCCAAGAGACCCAGTACTTC
CASSQDRSQETQYF
>NA|TRBJ2-7|NA|TRBV11-3
TGTGCCAGCAGCTTAGTTCCCGGCTACGAGCAGTACTTC
CASSLVPGYEQYF
>NA|TRBJ2-3|NA|TRBV10-3
TGTGCCATCAGTGGGGCCTTGGCGTCTAGCACAGATACGCAGTATTTT
CAISGALASSTDTQYF